Presented here are 8 T cell receptor beta chains from one specimen sequenced in a study of cytotoxic CD8 clonotypes in ibrutinib-treated CLL. Using immunoSEQ multiplex PCR, the repertoire was profiled, and TCRdb retains in-frame clones only, with some absent. This table holds 140,000 or so clones, approximately 81% found once. The sequences come from PBMCs, collected after 12 months of ibrutinib treatment. These receptors came from a human donor with chronic lymphocytic leukemia.

This sequence joins TRBV5-1 and TRBJ1-5; TRBD1 agrees at 7 bases. This CDR3 is 14 amino acids long. Per the germline V gene, CDR1 is SGHRS and CDR2 is YFSETQ. V shed 4 bases and J 1 base; nucleotides not matched to a gene: 2. The CDR3 spells CASSEGQSNQPQHF. The CDR3 DNA reads TGCGCCAGCAGCGAGGGACAGAGCAATCAGCCCCAGCATTTT.

The rearrangement uses TRBV11-2 and TRBJ1-1, with no clear D. Trimming removed 5 bases at V and 0 bases at J, with 22 bases between. The length of the CDR3 is 18 residues. CDR1 SGHAT and CDR2 FQNNGV come from the germline V gene. CDR3 nucleotides: TGTGCCAGCAGCGGCCGGTTCCAAACAATATCCCTGAACACTGAAGCTTTCTTT. Its translation is CASSGRFQTISLNTEAFF.

The chain employs TRBV5-1 and TRBJ2-1; no firm D call. Looked up from germline, CDR1 is SGHRS and CDR2 is YFSETQ. V lost 0 bases and J 3 bases, leaving 7 bases between the germline ends. The CDR3 consists of 14 residues. The CDR3 DNA reads as TGCGCCAGCAGCTTGGGGGTCAACTACAATGAGCAGTTCTTC. This codes for CASSLGVNYNEQFF.

The V and J genes are TRBV7-9 and TRBJ1-5; the D gene is possibly TRBD1 (5 bases). Germline-derived CDR1 and CDR2 are SEHNR and FQNEAQ (reference sequence). V lost 4 bases to trimming and J lost 11 bases, with 15 bases between them. CDR3 length: 13 residues. The CDR3 protein is CASSSTPLGAQHF. CDR3 DNA: TGTGCCAGCAGCTCTACGCCGTTAGGGGCCCAGCATTTT. The variable domain in full, completed from reference TRBV7-9 and TRBJ1-5, reads DTGVSQNPRHKITKRGQNVTFRCDPISEHNRLYWYRQTLGQGPEFLTYFQNEAQLEKSRLLSDRFSAERPKGSFSTLEIQRTEQGDSAMYLCASSSTPLGAQHFGDGTRLSIL.

This clone was seen only once. The chain carries TRBV6-6 and TRBJ2-1; D is possibly TRBD1 (6 bases). Between the trimmed V and J ends, which lost 6 bases and 6 bases, there was a span of 9 bases. The length of the CDR3 is 12 residues. The V gene's germline CDR1 is MNHNY and CDR2 SVGAGI (reference sequence). CDR3 nucleotides: TGTGCCAGCAGCCACAGGGTCAATGAGCAGTTCTTC. Translating it yields CASSHRVNEQFF.

This chain uses TRBV10-3 with TRBJ1-3, with 9 bases fitting TRBD1. This CDR3 is 17 amino acids long. Germline CDR1 is ENHRY and CDR2 is SYGVKD. V was pared by 4 bases and J by 3 bases, with 10 bases of the junction left unmatched. DNA of the CDR3: TGTGCCATCAGTGCCCTCACAGGGGGCTATGGTGGAAACACCATATATTTT. Its protein product is CAISALTGGYGGNTIYF.

The chain has TRBV6-1 and TRBJ1-4, with TRBD1 identical over 7 bases. Germline V gene data show CDR1 as MNHNS and CDR2 as SASEGT. This CDR3 region has 15 residues. V lost 7 bases, J lost 6 bases, and 11 bases stayed unmatched. The CDR3 sequence: CASNNRQGFDEKLFF. As DNA, the CDR3 is TGTGCCAGCAACAACAGACAGGGCTTTGATGAAAAACTGTTTTTT.

This clone came up a few times. CDR3 sequence: CATSRVGTGNQPQHF. The CDR3 DNA reads as TGTGCCACCAGCAGAGTAGGCACAGGCAATCAGCCCCAGCATTTT. The V and J genes are TRBV15 and TRBJ1-5; D unresolved. V shed 1 base and J shed 2 bases, with 9 bases lying between them. CDR3 size: 15 residues. The V gene's germline CDR1 is LNHNV and CDR2 YYDKDF (reference sequence).